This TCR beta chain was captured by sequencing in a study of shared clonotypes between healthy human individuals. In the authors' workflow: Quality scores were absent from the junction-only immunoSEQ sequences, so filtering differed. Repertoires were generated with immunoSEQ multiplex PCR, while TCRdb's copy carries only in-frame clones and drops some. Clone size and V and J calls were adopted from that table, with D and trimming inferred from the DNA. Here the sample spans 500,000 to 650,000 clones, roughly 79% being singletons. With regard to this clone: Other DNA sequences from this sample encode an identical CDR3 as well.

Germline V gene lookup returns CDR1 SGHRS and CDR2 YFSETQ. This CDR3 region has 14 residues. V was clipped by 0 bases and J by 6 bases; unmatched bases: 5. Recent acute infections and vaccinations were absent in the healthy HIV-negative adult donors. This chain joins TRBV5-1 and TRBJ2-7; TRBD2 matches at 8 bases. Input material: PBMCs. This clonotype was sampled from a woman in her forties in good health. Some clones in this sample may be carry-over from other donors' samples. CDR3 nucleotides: TGCGCCAGCAGCTTGGTATTAGCGGGAAGCGAGCAGTACTTC. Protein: CASSLVLAGSEQYF. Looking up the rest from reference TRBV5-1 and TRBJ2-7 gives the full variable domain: KAGVTQTPRYLIKTRGQQVTLSCSPISGHRSVSWYQQTPGQGLQFLFEYFSETQRNKGNFPGRFSGRQFSNSRSEMNVSTLELGDSALYLCASSLVLAGSEQYFGPGTRLTVT.